One and the same sample provided the 7 T cell receptor beta chains below, sequenced in a study of blood T cell repertoires in COVID-19. Using immunoSEQ multiplex PCR, the repertoire was profiled, and TCRdb retains in-frame clones only, with some absent. The sample holds roughly 270,000 clones, about 82% seen once. Sequences were obtained from peripheral blood. The receptors stem from a man aged 45-65 years with active or convalescent COVID-19.

The chain carries TRBV7-2 and TRBJ1-4; no definite D call. The germline V gene has CDR1 SGHTA and CDR2 FQGNSA. The CDR3 contains 14 residues. Trimming took 2 bases from V and 0 from J, leaving 4 bases between them. This CDR3 is CASSLTATNEKLFF. The CDR3 nucleotides read TGTGCCAGCAGCTTAACGGCAACTAATGAAAAACTGTTTTTT.

The genes are TRBV2 and TRBJ1-5, with 8 bases fitting TRBD1. This CDR3 comprises 14 residues. Germline loops: CDR1 SNHLY, CDR2 FYNNEI. The junction had 2 bases not matched to a gene; V was cut back by 4 bases and J by 3 bases. The CDR3: CASSVDRDNQPQHF. CDR3 DNA: TGTGCCAGCAGTGTGGACAGGGACAATCAGCCCCAGCATTTT.

The rearrangement uses TRBV4-1 and TRBJ1-1; tentatively, D is TRBD1 (6 bases). Germline loops: CDR1 MGHRA, CDR2 YSYEKL. The CDR3 is made up of 12 amino acids. V lost 6 bases, J lost 7 bases, and 12 bases lay in between. The CDR3 loop is CASRQGPGEAFF. The CDR3 nucleotides read TGCGCCAGCAGGCAGGGGCCGGGTGAAGCTTTCTTT.

This clone occurred a few times. The chain uses TRBV30 and TRBJ1-1, with D perhaps TRBD1 (6 bases). Trimming stripped 2 bases from V and 11 bases from J, with 18 bases between. The length of the CDR3 is 13 residues. The germline V gene encodes CDR1 GTSNPN and CDR2 SVGIG (reference sequence). CDR3 coding DNA: TGTGCCTGGAGTCCATCTGTGGGGGCTGGGGCTTTCTTT. Residues: CAWSPSVGAGAFF.

The CDR3 DNA follows: TGTGCCAGCAGAGGCGGGGACACTGAAGCTTTCTTT. Protein product: CASRGGDTEAFF. The V call is TRBV28, the J call TRBJ1-1, with no clear D. CDR3 length: 12 residues. Trimming pared 6 bases from V and 3 bases from J, leaving 8 bases between. Germline values: CDR1 MDHEN, CDR2 SYDVKM.

The chain carries TRBV2 and TRBJ1-2; 9 bases fit TRBD1. V gave up 4 bases and J gave up 8 bases; unmatched junction bases: 14. In germline, CDR1 is SNHLY, CDR2 FYNNEI. The CDR3 extends over 16 amino acids. The chain's CDR3 is CASSVQRGQGTYGYTF. The CDR3 DNA reads TGTGCCAGCAGTGTTCAGAGGGGACAGGGAACGTACGGCTACACCTTC.

With respect to this clone: An end of the junction does not agree with germline; a read error may underlie this. The V and J genes are TRBV27 and TRBJ1-1, with TRBD1 matching 7 bases. Per germline, CDR1 MNHEY and CDR2 SMNVEV (reference sequence). The CDR3 has 17 amino acids. The CDR3 region is CASSMYGGGRFHTEVFF. The CDR3 DNA is TGTGCCAGCAGTATGTACGGAGGGGGCCGGTTTCACACTGAAGTTTTCTTT.